Reported below is one T cell receptor beta chain. Its target is not known. This record comes from a study of chemoradiotherapy in HPV16-positive cancers. Study details: Candidate HPV-specific clones and shared TCR motifs came from a couple of HPV16-positive patients. Broader study findings: HPV-responsive T-cell expansion during chemoradiotherapy was linked to improved recurrence-free survival in HPV16-positive patients. The functional HPV-specific definition rests on just two HPV16-positive patients. Candidate HPV-specific clones and E7-related TCR motifs grew in tumor during treatment.

The method was immunoSEQ multiplex PCR; TCRdb's version includes in-frame clones alone and lacks a portion of them. The table has more than 20,000 clones, 70% to 90% seen once. This TCR was sampled from a human donor with HPV-associated anogenital cancer. The source was blood, collected from a patient who underwent chemoradiotherapy.

The chain's CDR3 is CASSPAWIREKLFF. CDR3 in DNA: TGTGCCAGCAGTCCCGCATGGATTCGGGAAAAACTGTTTTTT. This chain joins TRBV28 and TRBJ1-4; D call uncertain. Germline CDR1 and CDR2: MDHEN and SYDVKM. The CDR3 is made up of 14 amino acids. V gave up 5 bases and J gave up 8 bases, with 15 bases separating them.